The 30 T cell receptor beta chains listed next were all sequenced from one sample in a study of blood T cell repertoires in COVID-19. Using immunoSEQ multiplex PCR, the repertoire was profiled, and TCRdb retains in-frame clones only, with some absent. Of 200,000 to 250,000 clones listed, 86% are singletons. Sequencing input: PBMCs or T cells enriched from blood (not recorded which). The receptors were gathered from a woman in her fifties or sixties in a cohort exposed to, infected with or recovered from COVID-19 (not recorded which).

This sequence joins TRBV19 and TRBJ1-1; D gene unclear. CDR1 and CDR2 from the germline V gene are LNHDA and SQIVND (reference sequence). V was clipped by 3 bases and J by 4 bases, with 6 bases between them. This CDR3 is built from 12 residues. The CDR3 loop reads CASSILGTEAFF. CDR3 bases: TGTGCCAGTAGTATTCTAGGCACTGAAGCTTTCTTT.

For this clone: Other nucleotide sequences from this sample produce the same CDR3. The V call is TRBV4-3, the J call TRBJ2-7; TRBD2 is a possible D gene (5 bases). Trimming removed 0 bases from V and 3 bases from J, with 9 bases in between. The CDR3 length is 14 residues. Per germline, CDR1 LGHNA and CDR2 YSLEER. The CDR3 DNA reads as TGCGCCAGCAGCCAAGACCGAGGGTTCTACGAGCAGTACTTC. Protein product: CASSQDRGFYEQYF.

The rearrangement uses TRBV4-1 and TRBJ1-1, with 9 nucleotides matching TRBD1. Losses at the gene ends were 4 bases for V and 1 base for J; bases not matched to a gene: 4. Germline V gives CDR1 MGHRA, CDR2 YSYEKL. The CDR3 consists of 15 residues. CDR3 nucleotide sequence: TGCGCCAGCAGCCGAGGGACAGGGACGAACACTGAAGCTTTCTTT. It encodes CASSRGTGTNTEAFF.

As to this clone: Different DNA sequences within this sample yield the same CDR3. The chain combines TRBV6-5 with TRBJ1-1; 7 bases are a match to TRBD1. The junction had 2 bases not matched to a gene; V was cut back by 7 bases and J by 0 bases. Per germline, CDR1 MNHEY and CDR2 SVGAGI. This CDR3 comprises 13 residues. In DNA form, the CDR3 reads TGTGCCAGCAAGACAGGGTTGAACACTGAAGCTTTCTTT. As protein: CASKTGLNTEAFF.

The chain employs TRBV28 and TRBJ1-1; D possibly corresponds to TRBD1 (6 bases). The CDR3 sequence is 13 residues long. In germline, CDR1 is MDHEN, CDR2 SYDVKM. V was trimmed by 3 bases and J by 4 bases, leaving 9 bases between them. The CDR3 nucleotides are TGTGCCAGCAGTTTTGGGGGCGCCACTGAAGCTTTCTTT. Amino acids: CASSFGGATEAFF. The full variable domain, in which reference TRBV28 and TRBJ1-1 provide the parts outside the CDR3, is DVKVTQSSRYLVKRTGEKVFLECVQDMDHENMFWYRQDPGLGLRLIYFSYDVKMKEKGDIPEGYSVSREKKERFSLILESASTNQTSMYLCASSFGGATEAFFGQGTRLTVV.

J is TRBJ1-1 and V is TRBV5-4, with 8 bases lining up with TRBD1. The CDR3 length is 14 residues. The germline V gene has CDR1 SGHNT and CDR2 YYREEE (reference sequence). V shed 5 bases and J 5 bases; nucleotides not matched to a gene: 8. CDR3 in amino acids: CASRLTDRETEAFF. For the CDR3, the DNA is TGTGCCAGCAGATTGACGGACAGGGAGACTGAAGCTTTCTTT.

The chain combines TRBV28 with TRBJ2-7; D is perhaps TRBD1 (6 bases). Germline V lookup: CDR1 MDHEN, CDR2 SYDVKM. The V end lost 4 bases, the J end lost 0 bases, and 13 bases lay between the germline ends. The CDR3 loop spans 15 amino acids. The CDR3: CASSSGHPSSYEQYF. The CDR3 DNA sequence: TGTGCCAGCAGTTCGGGACACCCCAGCTCCTACGAGCAGTACTTC. The full variable domain, with the rest looked up from reference TRBV28 and TRBJ2-7, is DVKVTQSSRYLVKRTGEKVFLECVQDMDHENMFWYRQDPGLGLRLIYFSYDVKMKEKGDIPEGYSVSREKKERFSLILESASTNQTSMYLCASSSGHPSSYEQYFGPGTRLTVT.

The chain carries TRBV28 and TRBJ2-7; 7 bases agree with TRBD1. Germline assignment: CDR1 MDHEN and CDR2 SYDVKM. V dropped 2 bases and J dropped 6; count of bases not matched to a gene: 7. This CDR3 contains 14 residues. CDR3 coding DNA: TGTGCCAGCAGTTTACAGGGGGTCTTCTCCGAGCAGTACTTC. It encodes CASSLQGVFSEQYF.

V and J are TRBV7-8 and TRBJ1-6, with D unresolved. Germline V lookup: CDR1 SGHVS, CDR2 FQNEAQ. V was pared by 5 bases and J by 4 bases, with 3 bases between. CDR3 size: 12 residues. The CDR3 sequence: CASSPYNSPLHF. CDR3 DNA sequence: TGTGCCAGCAGCCCTTATAATTCACCCCTCCACTTT.

V usage is TRBV5-3 and J usage is TRBJ1-1, with D unresolved. TRBV5-3 is sorted into the ORF group, with uncertain function. This CDR3 has 14 amino acids. Deletions cut 9 bases from V and 1 base from J, with 16 bases between. Written as DNA, the CDR3 is TGTGCCACTCCTTTTGTACAGAAGAACACTGAAGCTTTCTTT. Its protein product is CATPFVQKNTEAFF.

This clone was seen a few times. This sequence joins TRBV7-9 and TRBJ1-2; no clear D gene. CDR3 length equals 13 residues. In germline, CDR1 is SEHNR, CDR2 FQNEAQ (reference sequence). V lost 5 bases and J lost 4, with 11 bases in between. The DNA for the CDR3 is TGTGCCAGCAGCCTCGACACCCTCTATGGCTACACCTTC. This codes for CASSLDTLYGYTF.

This clone showed up just once. The chain links TRBV5-1 to TRBJ2-5; perhaps TRBD2 as D (5 bases). This CDR3 has 12 residues. The ends were cut back, 0 bases at V and 7 bases at J, with 7 bases in the middle. The germline gives CDR1 SGHRS, CDR2 YFSETQ. Here the CDR3 DNA reads TGCGCCAGCAGCTTGGAACGGGGGACCCAGTACTTC. This encodes CASSLERGTQYF.

In this sample, this clone turned up many times. The V call is TRBV9, the J call TRBJ1-3; maybe TRBD1 (6 bases). V dropped 4 bases and J dropped 4 bases, with 12 bases sitting between them. Germline V CDR1 and CDR2: SGDLS, YYNGEE. The CDR3 has 14 amino acids. Written as DNA, the CDR3 is TGTGCCAGCAGCCCGGACAGCGGCGGAAACACCATATATTTT. Its translation: CASSPDSGGNTIYF.

This chain links TRBV4-3 with TRBJ1-6; unclear D gene. In germline, CDR1 is LGHNA, CDR2 YSLEER. With 0 bases removed from V and 0 bases from J, the gap between germline ends came to 12 bases. The CDR3 loop spans 18 amino acids. The CDR3 protein is CASSQEVAPFSYNSPLHF. Written as DNA, the CDR3 is TGCGCCAGCAGCCAAGAAGTGGCACCTTTCTCCTATAATTCACCCCTCCACTTT.

The chain uses TRBV9 and TRBJ2-3; 7 bases line up with TRBD2. The CDR3 extends over 16 amino acids. The germline CDR1 and CDR2 sequences are SGDLS and YYNGEE. With 1 base clipped from V and 3 bases from J, the junction kept 8 bases outside the gene matches. The CDR3 protein is CASSVSVTGGTDTQYF. CDR3 in DNA: TGTGCCAGCAGCGTATCTGTAACGGGGGGTACAGATACGCAGTATTTT.

The V call is TRBV5-1, the J call TRBJ1-3; D unclear. There are 16 residues in the CDR3. The V end lost 0 bases, the J end lost 0 bases, and 10 bases lay between the germline ends. CDR1 and CDR2 from the germline V gene are SGHRS and YFSETQ. This CDR3 reads CASSLGPNNSGNTIYF. CDR3 sequence (DNA): TGCGCCAGCAGCTTGGGCCCGAACAACTCTGGAAACACCATATATTTT.

V gene TRBV11-2 combines with J gene TRBJ1-1, with 8 bases that match TRBD1. Germline-derived CDR1 and CDR2 are SGHAT and FQNNGV. J was trimmed by 6 bases and V by 1 base; bases with no gene match: 7. The CDR3 has 15 residues. The CDR3 sequence is CASSLGSGGYSEAFF. CDR3 in DNA: TGTGCCAGCAGCTTAGGGTCAGGGGGCTATTCTGAAGCTTTCTTT.

This chain uses TRBV28 with TRBJ2-7; the match to TRBD1 covers 12 bases. V shed 5 bases, J shed 4 bases, and the junction held 6 bases outside the gene matches. CDR1 MDHEN and CDR2 SYDVKM come from the germline V gene. The CDR3 loop spans 15 amino acids. In DNA form, the CDR3 reads TGTGCCAGCAGTACCGGGACAGGGGGCTCGTACGAGCAGTACTTC. This sequence encodes CASSTGTGGSYEQYF.

Comments on this clone: Other DNA sequences within the sample encode an identical CDR3. CDR3 sequence: CASSLGGATGELFF. The CDR3 region has the DNA TGTGCCAGCAGTTTGGGGGGGGCCACCGGGGAGCTGTTTTTT. The chain has TRBV28 and TRBJ2-2; D possibly corresponds to TRBD2 (7 bases). The germline V and J ends were trimmed by 3 bases and 4 bases, with 9 bases remaining between them. The V gene's germline CDR1 is MDHEN and CDR2 SYDVKM. The CDR3 has 14 amino acids.

Points on this clone: Other DNA sequences in the same sample also yield this CDR3. The CDR3 loop is CASSLDSSNQPQHF. For the CDR3, the DNA is TGTGCCAGCAGTTTGGACAGCAGCAATCAGCCCCAGCATTTT. The rearrangement links TRBV7-2 to TRBJ1-5; D might be TRBD1 (6 bases). This CDR3 region has 14 residues. V gave up 6 bases and J gave up 1 base, with 10 bases separating them. CDR1 is SGHTA and CDR2 is FQGNSA in the germline V gene.

J is TRBJ2-7 and V is TRBV15; TRBD1 agrees at 9 bases. Germline-derived CDR1 and CDR2 are LNHNV and YYDKDF (reference sequence). J gave up 2 bases and V 0 bases, and 2 bases lay outside the gene matches. This CDR3 spans 15 amino acids. For the CDR3, the DNA is TGTGCCACCAGCAGAGACGGGACAGGGCCCTACGAGCAGTACTTC. Residues: CATSRDGTGPYEQYF.

This chain joins TRBV18 and TRBJ1-4, with TRBD1 identical over 8 bases. The CDR3 totals 16 residues. V dropped 2 bases and J dropped 7; count of bases not matched to a gene: 9. The germline CDR1 and CDR2 sequences are KGHSH and LQKENI. The CDR3 is CASSPRTGRLGEKLFF. CDR3 DNA: TGTGCCAGCTCACCAAGGACAGGGAGGCTTGGTGAAAAACTGTTTTTT.

J is TRBJ1-5 and V is TRBV6-5; possibly TRBD1 for D (5 bases). Trimming took off 2 bases at V and 5 bases at J, with 13 bases between the two ends. CDR3 size: 15 residues. Germline V lookup: CDR1 MNHEY, CDR2 SVGAGI. The CDR3 nucleotides are TGTGCCAGCAGTTACGGAGGGCAGGGCGATCAGCCCCAGCATTTT. As protein: CASSYGGQGDQPQHF.

The chain joins TRBV10-3 to TRBJ2-7; 7 bases line up with TRBD2. Germline CDR1 and CDR2: ENHRY and SYGVKD. This CDR3 is built from 14 residues. V trimming: 3 bases; J trimming: 2 bases; junction bases outside the gene matches: 4. As DNA, the CDR3 is TGTGCCATCAGTGACAGGGAGGGCACCTACGAGCAGTACTTC. This sequence encodes CAISDREGTYEQYF.

The J gene is TRBJ2-1, the V gene TRBV7-9; 14 positions agree with TRBD2. V was clipped by 5 bases and J by 0 bases; unmatched bases: 9. CDR3 length equals 19 residues. CDR1 and CDR2 from the germline V gene are SEHNR and FQNEAQ (reference sequence). CDR3 sequence reads: CASSHGLAGGSRSYNEQFF. CDR3 coding DNA: TGTGCCAGCAGCCACGGACTAGCGGGGGGCTCCCGCTCCTACAATGAGCAGTTCTTC.

In its sample, this clone was seen once. The chain links TRBV11-3 to TRBJ2-3, with D tentatively TRBD2 (5 bases). V dropped 2 bases and J dropped 1 base, with 13 bases sitting between them. The CDR3 totals 16 residues. Germline CDR1 is SGHNT and CDR2 is YENEEA. CDR3 protein: CASSLFGPGGTDTQYF. In DNA form, the CDR3 reads TGTGCCAGCAGCTTATTTGGGCCCGGGGGCACAGATACGCAGTATTTT.

V usage is TRBV25-1 and J usage is TRBJ2-7; D is uncertain. Germline V lookup: CDR1 MGHDK, CDR2 SYGVNS. The CDR3 has 13 residues. V was shortened by 7 bases and J by 0 bases, with 10 bases between the two germline ends. The CDR3: CASTQPSSYEQYF. As DNA, the CDR3 is TGTGCCAGCACCCAGCCTAGCTCCTACGAGCAGTACTTC.

CDR3 DNA: TGTGCCAGTAGTCCCTCAGGGGCCAATAATTCACCCCTCCACTTT. Encoded protein: CASSPSGANNSPLHF. The rearrangement joins TRBV19 to TRBJ1-6, with D possibly being TRBD1 (6 bases). In germline, CDR1 is LNHDA, CDR2 SQIVND (reference sequence). CDR3 length: 15 amino acids. Between the trimmed V and J ends, which lost 5 bases and 5 bases, there was a span of 13 bases.

The rearrangement joins TRBV6-2 or TRBV6-3 to TRBJ1-1; D is ambiguous. Germline V gene data show CDR1 as MNHEY and CDR2 as SVGEGT. The germline V and J ends were trimmed by 4 bases and 1 base, with 10 bases remaining between them. CDR3 length equals 14 residues. The CDR3 reads CASSLLRKNTEAFF. CDR3 nucleotide sequence: TGTGCCAGCAGTTTGTTGCGGAAGAACACTGAAGCTTTCTTT.

The chain is built from TRBV19 and TRBJ1-6; 7 bases match TRBD1. CDR1 is LNHDA, CDR2 SQIVND, per germline (reference sequence). The V gene end was trimmed by 5 bases and the J gene end by 9 bases; junction bases not matched to a gene: 10. This CDR3 contains 15 residues. The CDR3 bases are TGTGCCAGTAGTCTCACCGGACAGGACCTTTCACCCCTCCACTTT. It translates to CASSLTGQDLSPLHF.